Below are 28 T cell receptor beta chains sequenced from a single sample in a study of blood T cell repertoires in COVID-19. Using immunoSEQ multiplex PCR, the repertoire was profiled, and TCRdb retains in-frame clones only, with some absent. The sample lists roughly 480,000 clones; approximately 92% were seen once. Sequencing input: peripheral blood. These receptors all come from a man younger than 35 with COVID-19, enrolled during active disease.

The gene calls are TRBV12-3 or TRBV12-4 and TRBJ1-1; 7 bases are a match to TRBD1. Trimming took 6 bases from V and 6 from J; bases not matched to a gene: 7. The CDR3 spans 13 residues. In nucleotides, the CDR3 is TGTGCCAGCAGCACGGGTCAGGGGGCTGAAGCTTTCTTT. Translation gives CASSTGQGAEAFF.

The J gene is TRBJ1-3, the V gene TRBV25-1, with a possible D match to TRBD1 (5 bases). There are 13 residues in the CDR3. Trimming left V 3 bases short and J 4 bases short, with 7 bases between. From germline, CDR1 is MGHDK and CDR2 SYGVNS. The DNA of the CDR3 is TGTGCCAGCAGTGAGGACAACGGAAACACCATATATTTT. This translates into CASSEDNGNTIYF.

This clone was picked up one time. J is TRBJ2-1 and V is TRBV12-3 or TRBV12-4, with TRBD2 as a possible D gene (6 bases). Between the trimmed V and J ends, which lost 6 bases and 14 bases, there was a span of 20 bases. The CDR3 has 13 residues. CDR3: CASSPFGGEGEFF. DNA for the CDR3: TGTGCCAGCAGCCCCTTTGGCGGGGAAGGGGAGTTCTTC.

V gene TRBV2 combines with J gene TRBJ2-3; TRBD2 matches at 12 bases. This CDR3 has 15 residues. The germline V gene has CDR1 SNHLY and CDR2 FYNNEI. Trimming removed 4 bases from V and 8 bases from J; junction bases left unmatched: 7. Written as DNA, the CDR3 is TGTGCCAGCAGTGTCTCTAGCGGGGGGGCCTTTACGCAGTATTTT. Amino acids: CASSVSSGGAFTQYF.

This sequence joins TRBV6-2 or TRBV6-3 and TRBJ2-7; D ambiguous. CDR1 and CDR2 from the germline V gene are MNHEY and SVGEGT. The CDR3 runs 12 residues. V was cut by 5 bases and J by 4 bases, with 9 bases left in between. This CDR3 reads CASSHRHYEQYF. The CDR3 DNA sequence: TGTGCCAGCAGTCATCGACATTACGAGCAGTACTTC.

The CDR3 here is CASSPLTGNTEAFF. The CDR3, as DNA: TGTGCCAGCAGCCCCTTGACAGGGAACACTGAAGCTTTCTTT. The gene calls are TRBV27 and TRBJ1-1, with D perhaps TRBD1 (6 bases). The CDR3 runs to 14 residues. Germline-derived CDR1 and CDR2 are MNHEY and SMNVEV (reference sequence). With 6 bases removed from V and 1 base from J, the gap between germline ends came to 12 bases.

The rearrangement uses TRBV25-1 and TRBJ1-1; no definite D call. The CDR3 totals 13 residues. The germline V and J ends were trimmed by 1 base and 6 bases, with 9 bases remaining between them. Germline V gives CDR1 MGHDK, CDR2 SYGVNS. The CDR3 DNA reads as TGTGCCAGCAGTGAATCGGGAAGAGCTGAAGCTTTCTTT. Translated, it gives CASSESGRAEAFF. Full variable domain (outside the CDR3, taken from reference TRBV25-1 and TRBJ1-1): EADIYQTPRYLVIGTGKKITLECSQTMGHDKMYWYQQDPGMELHLIHYSYGVNSTEKGDLSSESTVSRIRTEHFPLTLESARPSHTSQYLCASSESGRAEAFFGQGTRLTVV.

The chain joins TRBV3-1 (or the pseudogene TRBV3-2) to TRBJ2-7; D perhaps matches TRBD1 (6 bases). Germline V CDR1 and CDR2: LGHDT, YNNKEL (reference sequence). The ends were cut back, 5 bases at V and 2 bases at J, with 7 bases in the middle. The CDR3 runs to 12 residues. CDR3 amino acids: CASSGTTYEQYF. In nucleotides, the CDR3 is TGTGCCAGCAGCGGGACAACCTACGAGCAGTACTTC.

Written as DNA, the CDR3 is TGTGCCAGCAGTTGGAGGATTGTAGGTACGCAGTATTTT. It codes for CASSWRIVGTQYF. The V and J genes are TRBV27 and TRBJ2-3; TRBD2 might be the D (5 bases). V lost 4 bases and J lost 8, with 13 bases in between. Germline V gene sequence: CDR1 MNHEY, CDR2 SMNVEV (reference sequence). This CDR3 has 13 residues.

The V and J genes are TRBV6-6 and TRBJ2-7; TRBD1 matches 7 bases. Germline V lookup: CDR1 MNHNY, CDR2 SVGAGI (reference sequence). The CDR3 totals 15 residues. V lost 0 bases, J lost 6 bases, and 8 bases stayed unmatched. The CDR3 coding sequence is TGTGCCAGCAGTTACTCGGTGACAGGGTATATCGAGCAGTACTTC. Translation: CASSYSVTGYIEQYF.

The chain carries TRBV9 and TRBJ1-6; D gene ambiguous. Germline CDR1 is SGDLS and CDR2 is YYNGEE. Deletions cut 3 bases from V and 0 bases from J, with 13 bases between. CDR3 size: 17 residues. The CDR3: CASSGWTGSSYNSPLHF. In DNA form, the CDR3 reads TGTGCCAGCAGCGGGTGGACGGGGAGCTCCTATAATTCACCCCTCCACTTT.

The chain links TRBV20-1 to TRBJ2-7, with 11 bases identical to TRBD2. Per the germline V gene, CDR1 is DFQATT and CDR2 is SNEGSKA (reference sequence). The V and J ends lost 3 bases and 0 bases, in that order; junction bases with no gene match: 10. The CDR3 sequence is 17 residues long. The CDR3 reads CSASLAGGRRSSYEQYF. The CDR3 DNA reads TGCAGTGCTAGTCTAGCGGGAGGCCGCCGGAGCTCCTACGAGCAGTACTTC.

This clone was counted many times. The J gene is TRBJ1-1, the V gene TRBV5-1; D is undetermined. Trimming left V 4 bases short and J 1 base short, with 14 bases between. CDR1 is SGHRS, CDR2 YFSETQ, per germline. The CDR3 is 15 residues long. DNA of the CDR3: TGCGCCAGCAGCCCGGGGAGGGAGAAGAACACTGAAGCTTTCTTT. Translated, it gives CASSPGREKNTEAFF.

The V call is TRBV4-2, the J call TRBJ2-7; D is unresolved. The ends were cut back, 0 bases at V and 2 bases at J, with 11 bases in the middle. Germline values: CDR1 LGHNA, CDR2 YNFKEQ. This CDR3 spans 15 amino acids. This CDR3 reads CASSQDGRQAYEQYF. In DNA, the CDR3 is TGTGCCAGCAGCCAAGATGGCCGGCAGGCCTACGAGCAGTACTTC.

The gene calls are TRBV23-1 and TRBJ1-4, with D perhaps matching TRBD1 (5 bases). TRBV23-1 has ORF status, its function being uncertain. Trimming removed 6 bases at V and 8 bases at J, with 13 bases between. This CDR3 is 13 amino acids long. The CDR3, as DNA: TGCGCCAGCAGCCGGGGGTCTGAGGAAAAACTGTTTTTT. Translation gives CASSRGSEEKLFF.

This chain connects TRBV7-9 to TRBJ1-3, with 10 nucleotides matching TRBD1. This CDR3 region has 16 residues. Germline CDR1 reads SEHNR; CDR2 reads FQNEAQ (reference sequence). Trimming took 5 bases from V and 2 from J; bases not matched to a gene: 6. CDR3 amino acids: CASSPTGTGAGNTIYF. The CDR3 DNA sequence: TGTGCCAGCAGCCCCACCGGGACAGGGGCTGGAAACACCATATATTTT.

The chain links TRBV5-1 to TRBJ2-1; 9 bases are shared with TRBD2. Germline CDR1 reads SGHRS; CDR2 reads YFSETQ. The ends lost 1 base at V and 4 bases at J; junction bases unmatched: 3. The CDR3 consists of 15 residues. The CDR3: CASSLYSGSYNEQFF. DNA for the CDR3: TGCGCCAGCAGCTTGTATAGCGGGAGTTACAATGAGCAGTTCTTC.

This sequence joins TRBV3-1 (or the pseudogene TRBV3-2) and TRBJ1-4; perhaps TRBD1 as D (5 bases). The V end lost 2 bases, the J end lost 5 bases, and 9 bases lay between the germline ends. The CDR3 is made up of 14 amino acids. CDR1 LGHDT and CDR2 YNNKEL come from the germline V gene (reference sequence). The CDR3 nucleotides read TGTGCCAGCAGCCAACTACAGGAGAATGAAAAACTGTTTTTT. This encodes CASSQLQENEKLFF.

This clone was seen once. This sequence joins TRBV5-1 and TRBJ1-2; D call uncertain. V dropped 6 bases and J dropped 8 bases, with 17 bases sitting between them. The CDR3 is made up of 13 amino acids. The germline V gene has CDR1 SGHRS and CDR2 YFSETQ. CDR3 bases: TGCGCCAGCACTCCTGACCTTATGGGCGGCTACACCTTC. It is translated as CASTPDLMGGYTF.

This sequence joins TRBV3-1 (or the pseudogene TRBV3-2) and TRBJ1-1, with unresolved D. Trimming stripped 2 bases from V and 11 bases from J, with 24 bases between. CDR1 LGHDT and CDR2 YNNKEL come from the germline V gene (reference sequence). This CDR3 has 16 amino acids. The CDR3 DNA follows: TGTGCCAGCAGCCAACCAACTGGAGAGGGCGAGGGTGAGGCTTTCTTT. Protein: CASSQPTGEGEGEAFF.

This chain uses TRBV2 with TRBJ2-7; 10 nucleotides agree with TRBD2. Germline CDR1 and CDR2: SNHLY and FYNNEI. The CDR3 is 15 residues long. With V trimmed by 1 base and J by 2 bases, 2 bases remained unmatched. CDR3 sequence reads: CASSEGSGRTYEQYF. The CDR3 DNA follows: TGTGCCAGCAGTGAAGGTAGCGGGAGGACCTACGAGCAGTACTTC.

The chain uses TRBV14 and TRBJ2-2, with 8 bases fitting TRBD1. This CDR3 is built from 18 residues. Germline-derived CDR1 and CDR2 are SGHDN and FVKESK. The V gene end was trimmed by 0 bases and the J gene end by 1 base; junction bases not matched to a gene: 7. CDR3 residues: CASSQEKDRALNTGELFF. In DNA form, the CDR3 reads TGTGCCAGCAGCCAAGAAAAGGACAGGGCTTTGAACACCGGGGAGCTGTTTTTT.

The chain links TRBV7-2 to TRBJ1-5; D might be TRBD1 (6 bases). Germline V gives CDR1 SGHTA, CDR2 FQGNSA. The germline V and J ends were trimmed by 5 bases and 0 bases, with 14 bases remaining between them. The CDR3 is 16 amino acids. This chain's CDR3 is CASSQGTINSNQPQHF. The CDR3 DNA follows: TGTGCCAGCAGCCAGGGGACAATCAATAGCAATCAGCCCCAGCATTTT.

This rearrangement joins TRBV11-3 to TRBJ1-2; 8 bases are shared with TRBD1. This CDR3 has 14 residues. With V trimmed by 1 base and J by 8 bases, 6 bases remained unmatched. In germline, CDR1 is SGHNT, CDR2 YENEEA. Here the CDR3 reads CASSLGTGTRGYTF. CDR3 coding DNA: TGTGCCAGCAGCTTAGGGACAGGGACGAGGGGCTACACCTTC.

This clone has just one count. The V and J genes are TRBV2 and TRBJ1-4; D is possibly TRBD1 (5 bases). Germline CDR1 SNHLY, CDR2 FYNNEI. V was pared by 8 bases and J by 8 bases, with 9 bases between. This CDR3 region has 11 residues. CDR3 sequence reads: CASSAGEKLFF. The CDR3 nucleotides are TGTGCCAGCTCGGCAGGGGAAAAACTGTTTTTT.

The chain uses TRBV11-3 and TRBJ2-5; the match to TRBD2 covers 12 bases. In germline, CDR1 is SGHNT, CDR2 YENEEA. J was trimmed by 5 bases and V by 4 bases; bases with no gene match: 5. CDR3 length: 15 residues. In nucleotides, the CDR3 is TGTGCCAGCAGCTCACTAGCGGGAGGTGGTGAGACCCAGTACTTC. Translated: CASSSLAGGGETQYF.

This chain connects TRBV6-1 to TRBJ1-2; no definite D call. The V gene's germline CDR1 is MNHNS and CDR2 SASEGT. The length of the CDR3 is 15 residues. Trimming left V 2 bases short and J 8 bases short, with 18 bases between. CDR3 sequence: CASSENGENLRGYTF. For the CDR3, the DNA is TGTGCCAGCAGTGAAAACGGGGAAAACCTGCGAGGCTACACCTTC.

This rearrangement joins TRBV13 to TRBJ2-6, with unresolved D. Germline V gene lookup returns CDR1 PRHDT and CDR2 FYEKMQ (reference sequence). Trimming stripped 5 bases from V and 10 bases from J, with 9 bases between. The CDR3 runs 12 residues. The CDR3 region has the DNA TGTGCCAGCAGCCCATCCAGAAACGTCCTGACTTTC. This gives the protein CASSPSRNVLTF.